Sequencing of this T cell receptor beta chain was carried out in a study of blood T cells in healthy people across ages. Next came a second PCR, run for about 7 to 11 cycles, which used a sample-barcoded 5' primer along with a J-beta primer mix. One entry per CDR3 protein, called by TCRdb with MiXCR from the 5' RACE reads. Of roughly 1,500,000 distinct CDR3 sequences in the sample, almost 35% were seen once. Note on this clonotype: Its antigen is unknown. With a much larger clone just one base away, this may be a read error.

The study's findings and limits: TCR beta diversity, measured per million T cells, fell in a roughly linear way with age. Naive CD4+ cell counts and diversity both ran higher in long-lived than in aged donors. Unsorted PBMCs ruled out conclusive naive versus antigen-experienced comparison.

Sequenced: blood. This clonotype was sampled from a woman aged 25-40 years in good health.

In DNA, the CDR3 is TGTGCCAGCAGCTCAAGCGGGATGAGCTACGAGCAGTACTTC. Protein: CASSSSGMSYEQYF. The rearrangement uses TRBV7-2 and TRBJ2-7; 7 nucleotides align to TRBD2. Trimming cost V 4 bases and J 3 bases; bases outside gene matches: 6. Germline lookup yields CDR1 SGHTA and CDR2 FQGNSA. The CDR3 length is 14 residues.